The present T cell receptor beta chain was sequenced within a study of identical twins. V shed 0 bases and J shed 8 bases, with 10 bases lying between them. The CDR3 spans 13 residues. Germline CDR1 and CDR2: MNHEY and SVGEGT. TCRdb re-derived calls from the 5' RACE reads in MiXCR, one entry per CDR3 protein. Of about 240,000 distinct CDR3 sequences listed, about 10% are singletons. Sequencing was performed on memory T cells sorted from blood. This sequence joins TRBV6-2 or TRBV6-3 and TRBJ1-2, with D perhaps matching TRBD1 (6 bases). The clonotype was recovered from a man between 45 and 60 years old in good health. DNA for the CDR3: TGTGCCAGCAGTTACTCGGGGACACGAGGCTACACCTTC. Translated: CASSYSGTRGYTF.